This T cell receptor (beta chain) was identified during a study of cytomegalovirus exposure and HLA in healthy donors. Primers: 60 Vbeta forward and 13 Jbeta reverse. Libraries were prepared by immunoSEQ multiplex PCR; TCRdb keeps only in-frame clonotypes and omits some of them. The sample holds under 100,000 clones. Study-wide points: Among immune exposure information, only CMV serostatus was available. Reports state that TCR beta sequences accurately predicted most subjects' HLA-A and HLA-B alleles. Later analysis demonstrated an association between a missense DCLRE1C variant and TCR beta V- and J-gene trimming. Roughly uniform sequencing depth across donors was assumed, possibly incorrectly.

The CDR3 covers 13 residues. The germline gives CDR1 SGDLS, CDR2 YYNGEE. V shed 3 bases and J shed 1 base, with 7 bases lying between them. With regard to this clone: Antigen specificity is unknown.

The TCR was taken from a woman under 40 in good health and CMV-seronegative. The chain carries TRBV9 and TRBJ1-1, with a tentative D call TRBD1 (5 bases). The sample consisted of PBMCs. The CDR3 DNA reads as TGTGCCAGCAGCGCCGGGGGGAACACTGAAGCTTTCTTT. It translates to CASSAGGNTEAFF.